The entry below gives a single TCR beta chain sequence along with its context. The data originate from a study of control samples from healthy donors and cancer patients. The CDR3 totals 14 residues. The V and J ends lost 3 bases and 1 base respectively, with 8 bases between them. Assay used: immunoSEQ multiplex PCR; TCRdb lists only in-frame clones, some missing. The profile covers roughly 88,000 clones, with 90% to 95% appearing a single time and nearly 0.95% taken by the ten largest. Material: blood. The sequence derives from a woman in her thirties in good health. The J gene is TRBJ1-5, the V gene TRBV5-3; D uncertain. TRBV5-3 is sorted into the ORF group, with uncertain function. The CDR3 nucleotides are TGTGCCAGAAGCTCTCTGATGAGCAATCAGCCCCAGCATTTT. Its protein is CARSSLMSNQPQHF.